This T cell receptor beta chain was profiled in a study of shared clonotypes between healthy human individuals. Produced via immunoSEQ multiplex PCR; TCRdb's table is partial and in-frame only. The sample carries around 2.1 million clones, under 95% recorded once. CD45RO negativity and positive selection for CCR7 defined naive CD8 cells, a population that excluded terminally differentiated effector memory CD45RA+ cells. Sequencing was carried out using naive CD8+ T cells from PBMCs. The clonotype was recovered from a man aged 18 to 29 in good health. Some clones in this sample may be carry-over from other donors' samples.

This CDR3 reads CASSQTGGRAEQFF. The CDR3 DNA sequence: TGTGCCAGCAGCCAAACAGGGGGTCGGGCTGAGCAGTTCTTC. J is TRBJ2-1 and V is TRBV4-2; TRBD1 matches at 8 bases. The V gene end was trimmed by 2 bases and the J gene end by 9 bases; junction bases not matched to a gene: 6. Germline V gene data show CDR1 as LGHNA and CDR2 as YNFKEQ. The CDR3 has 14 residues.